This T cell receptor beta chain stems from a study of shared clonotypes between healthy human individuals. Regarding the study as a whole: Tissue TCR repertoires likely differ from these blood-only repertoires.

The authors' processing: From ImmunoSEQ came sequences covering only the junction and carrying no quality scores, so filtering differed. Measured with immunoSEQ multiplex PCR; TCRdb has only the in-frame clones, and not every one. For V, J and clone size, that table is used; D and trimming come from the DNA. Of approximately 2,000,000 clones in the sample, around 90% were seen once. As to this clone: Its antigen is currently unknown.

The split of CD4+ cells yielded CD45RA+ naive and CD45RA-negative memory subsets. This receptor was identified in a man aged 18 to 29 in good health. Some clones in this sample may be carry-over from other donors' samples. Sequencing was done on a sample of naive CD4+ T cells from PBMCs. The subset is: CD45RA+ positively selected.

Here the CDR3 DNA reads TGCGCCAGCAGCTTGTGGGTGGCAGCAAACACTGAAGCTTTCTTT. It is translated as CASSLWVAANTEAFF. V usage is TRBV5-1 and J usage is TRBJ1-1, with unresolved D. This CDR3 region has 15 residues. CDR1 SGHRS and CDR2 YFSETQ come from the germline V gene. The V end lost 1 base, the J end lost 2 bases, and 12 bases lay between the germline ends.